One sample yielded the 29 T cell receptor beta chains listed below, sequenced in a study of CD8+CD57+ T cells in acquired aplastic anemia. According to the study, genomic DNA was the template for TCR beta VDJ and CDR3 profiling. TCRdb reprocessed the reads with MiXCR, giving one entry per CDR3 protein. The table lists about 220,000 distinct CDR3 sequences, 34% of them singletons. The source material was sorted CD4+, CD8+, or CD8+CD57+ T cells (not recorded which) from PBMCs. All receptors derive from a human donor in good health, serving as a control.

The chain joins TRBV24-1 to TRBJ1-5; the match to TRBD1 covers 7 bases. CDR3 length equals 14 residues. Trimming cost V 3 bases and J 6 bases; bases outside gene matches: 4. Per germline, CDR1 KGHDR and CDR2 SFDVKD. The CDR3 DNA sequence: TGTGCCACCAGTGATGGACAGGCACTTCAGCCCCAGCATTTT. Translated, it gives CATSDGQALQPQHF.

The chain recombines TRBV2 with TRBJ2-5; 7 nucleotides match TRBD1. The ends lost 4 bases at V and 1 base at J; junction bases unmatched: 3. This CDR3 has 14 residues. Germline V gene sequence: CDR1 SNHLY, CDR2 FYNNEI. The CDR3 DNA sequence: TGTGCCAGCAGTGGAGGGGGCGGCCAAGAGACCCAGTACTTC. Amino acids: CASSGGGGQETQYF.

To note about this clonotype: This could be a read error, since a much larger clone is one nucleotide away. The rearrangement links TRBV14 to TRBJ1-6, with 10 nucleotides matching TRBD1. The trim removed 4 bases at V and 8 bases at J, leaving 5 bases unmatched. The germline V gene encodes CDR1 SGHDN and CDR2 FVKESK. CDR3 length: 15 amino acids. DNA for the CDR3: TGTGCCAGCAGCCCCAAGACAGGGGGCGATTCACCCCTCCACTTT. Protein product: CASSPKTGGDSPLHF.

The genes are TRBV7-9 and TRBJ1-1; 7 bases agree with TRBD1. CDR3 size: 13 residues. V shed 4 bases and J 10 bases; nucleotides not matched to a gene: 9. Germline V lookup: CDR1 SEHNR, CDR2 FQNEAQ (reference sequence). The CDR3 is CASSSGQPRGAFF. CDR3 DNA sequence: TGTGCCAGCAGCTCGGGACAGCCAAGAGGAGCTTTCTTT. The full variable domain, rest sourced from reference TRBV7-9 and TRBJ1-1, is DTGVSQNPRHKITKRGQNVTFRCDPISEHNRLYWYRQTLGQGPEFLTYFQNEAQLEKSRLLSDRFSAERPKGSFSTLEIQRTEQGDSAMYLCASSSGQPRGAFFGQGTRLTVV.

The chain joins TRBV28 to TRBJ2-7; D possibly corresponds to TRBD2 (6 bases). V lost 3 bases and J 1 base, leaving 13 bases between the germline ends. The germline V gene encodes CDR1 MDHEN and CDR2 SYDVKM. The CDR3 loop spans 15 amino acids. CDR3 region: CASSLGLANSYEQYF. The CDR3 bases are TGTGCCAGCAGTTTGGGTCTAGCGAATTCCTACGAGCAGTACTTC.

This clonotype was counted ten times or more. J is TRBJ2-7 and V is TRBV2; D is perhaps TRBD1 (6 bases). Per the germline V gene, CDR1 is SNHLY and CDR2 is FYNNEI. The V gene lost 6 bases and the J gene lost 1 base, with 16 bases spanning the gap. The CDR3 spans 15 residues. The CDR3 nucleotides are TGTGCCAGCAGGGGTTACAGGGTGAAATCCTACGAGCAGTACTTC. Encoded protein: CASRGYRVKSYEQYF.

At least ten counts were recorded for this clonotype. The rearrangement joins TRBV7-9 to TRBJ2-3; 9 bases line up with TRBD1. The CDR3 spans 15 residues. Germline trimming cut 5 bases from V and 4 bases from J; bases unmatched to any gene: 7. Germline V lookup: CDR1 SEHNR, CDR2 FQNEAQ (reference sequence). Here the CDR3 reads CASSPGDRDADTQYF. The CDR3 nucleotides read TGTGCCAGCAGCCCCGGGGACAGGGACGCAGATACGCAGTATTTT.

This clonotype was observed at least ten times. This rearrangement joins TRBV4-2 to TRBJ1-2; perhaps TRBD1 as D (5 bases). Germline values: CDR1 LGHNA, CDR2 YNFKEQ. Trimming took 1 base from V and 7 from J, leaving 13 bases between them. The CDR3 has 14 residues. The CDR3 loop is CASSQGGGNGGYTF. The CDR3, as DNA: TGTGCCAGCAGCCAAGGTGGGGGAAATGGTGGCTACACCTTC.

This clonotype turned up a few times. The CDR3 DNA sequence: TGTGCCAGCTCACTGCGGACGGAGCCTGAAGAGACCCAGTACTTC. The encoded protein is CASSLRTEPEETQYF. The V call is TRBV18, the J call TRBJ2-5; D remains ambiguous. Trimming stripped 4 bases from V and 3 bases from J, with 15 bases between. The CDR3 extends over 15 amino acids. Germline CDR1 reads KGHSH; CDR2 reads LQKENI.

The V and J genes are TRBV5-6 and TRBJ2-1, with TRBD1 matching over 9 bases. CDR1 SGHDT and CDR2 YYEEEE come from the germline V gene. J gave up 4 bases and V 4 bases, and 12 bases lay outside the gene matches. The CDR3 length is 17 residues. The CDR3 reads CASSPRLGTGYYNEQFF. Written as DNA, the CDR3 is TGTGCCAGCAGCCCCCGGTTAGGGACAGGGTATTACAATGAGCAGTTCTTC.

This clonotype was detected once. The rearrangement uses TRBV20-1 and TRBJ2-2; TRBD2 might be the D (6 bases). This CDR3 is built from 13 residues. Trimming left V 3 bases short and J 5 bases short, with 10 bases between. CDR1 and CDR2 (germline): DFQATT, SNEGSKA (reference sequence). In nucleotides, the CDR3 is TGCAGTGCTAGGGACTACATGACCGGGGAGCTGTTTTTT. Translating it yields CSARDYMTGELFF.

The V and J genes are TRBV5-6 and TRBJ1-2; D uncertain. V lost 2 bases and J lost 8, with 13 bases in between. The CDR3 is 13 residues long. Germline CDR1 is SGHDT and CDR2 is YYEEEE. CDR3 in amino acids: CASSLKGLAGYTF. CDR3 DNA: TGTGCCAGCAGCTTAAAGGGTTTAGCCGGCTACACCTTC.

This chain uses TRBV12-3 or TRBV12-4 with TRBJ2-2; D may be TRBD2 (6 bases). The CDR3 has 14 residues. V lost 7 bases and J 7 bases, leaving 16 bases between the germline ends. The CDR3 coding sequence is TGTGCCAGCATCTATTGGGGCGGGAACGGGGAGCTGTTTTTT. This codes for CASIYWGGNGELFF.

In regard to this clonotype: A read error may be the cause here, since a much bigger clone is one base away. Because the CDR3 is missing its conserved closing phenylalanine or tryptophan, this is likely a read error. DNA for the CDR3: TGTGCCAGCAGTTCTAACCGGGACCACCAGTACTCC. Amino acids: CASSSNRDHQYS. The chain employs TRBV2 and TRBJ2-7; D possibly matches TRBD1 or TRBD2 (5 bases each). Germline V gene sequence: CDR1 SNHLY, CDR2 FYNNEI. This CDR3 comprises 12 residues. Trimming shortened V by 5 bases and J by 10 bases, and 15 bases separated the two germline ends.

This clonotype was observed a handful of times. The junction differs from germline at one of its ends, possibly a read error. The chain is built from TRBV10-3 and TRBJ2-3; weak D call: TRBD2 (5 bases). The CDR3 length is 14 residues. The V gene's germline CDR1 is ENHRY and CDR2 SYGVKD. This chain's CDR3 is CASSEGFGADTQYF. The CDR3 DNA follows: TGTGCCAGCAGTGAGGGCTTTGGCGCAGATACGCAGTATTTT.

This clonotype showed up many times. The DNA of the CDR3 is TGCGCCAGCAGCCTACGGGCAGACTATGGCTACACCTTC. It translates to CASSLRADYGYTF. The rearrangement joins TRBV5-1 to TRBJ1-2; D remains ambiguous. With 4 bases removed from V and 3 bases from J, the gap between germline ends came to 10 bases. Germline V lookup: CDR1 SGHRS, CDR2 YFSETQ. CDR3 length: 13 residues.

Of note for this clonotype: This sequence may be a read error, since a much larger clone differs from it by one base. This sequence joins TRBV20-1 and TRBJ1-2, with TRBD1 matching over 7 bases. There are 15 residues in the CDR3. Germline V CDR1 and CDR2: DFQATT, SNEGSKA (reference sequence). J lost 7 bases, V lost 0 bases, and 11 bases had no gene match. The DNA for the CDR3 is TGCAGTGCTAGAGATCGGAGAACAGGGGCGGGTGGCTACACCTTC. This encodes CSARDRRTGAGGYTF.

This clonotype has at least ten counts. The chain has TRBV2 and TRBJ1-2; D is unresolved. V lost 2 bases and J 3 bases, leaving 7 bases between the germline ends. The CDR3 runs to 13 residues. Germline-derived CDR1 and CDR2 are SNHLY and FYNNEI. CDR3 protein: CASSERAYYGYTF. CDR3 bases: TGTGCCAGCAGTGAAAGGGCGTACTATGGCTACACCTTC.

This chain joins TRBV30 and TRBJ1-2, with D maybe TRBD1 (5 bases). Between the trimmed V and J ends, which lost 5 bases and 5 bases, there was a span of 21 bases. The CDR3 consists of 15 residues. CDR1 and CDR2 (germline): GTSNPN, SVGIG (reference sequence). This CDR3 reads CAWALQTWGPYGYTF. In DNA, the CDR3 is TGTGCCTGGGCGTTACAGACCTGGGGACCTTATGGCTACACCTTC. The full variable domain, completed using reference TRBV30 and TRBJ1-2, is SQTIHQWPATLVQPVGSPLSLECTVEGTSNPNLYWYRQAAGRGLQLLFYSVGIGQISSEVPQNLSASRPQDRQFILSSKKLLLSDSGFYLCAWALQTWGPYGYTFGSGTRLTVV.

As regards this clonotype: Given a much more abundant clone one base away, this may be a read error. The rearrangement joins TRBV20-1 to TRBJ1-2; a weak D match, TRBD1 (5 bases). This CDR3 comprises 13 residues. Germline V gives CDR1 DFQATT, CDR2 SNEGSKA (reference sequence). For the CDR3, the DNA is TGCAGTGCAAAAAGCCAGGGTTTCTATGGCTACATCTTC. This codes for CSAKSQGFYGYIF.

This clonotype occurred many times. Here the CDR3 reads CASSPYVGENAYNEQFF. For the CDR3, the DNA is TGTGCCAGCAGCCCTTACGTGGGGGAAAACGCCTACAATGAGCAGTTCTTC. This rearrangement joins TRBV2 to TRBJ2-1; the D gene could be TRBD1 or TRBD2 (5 bases each). This CDR3 spans 17 amino acids. CDR1 SNHLY and CDR2 FYNNEI come from the germline V gene. Trimming took off 6 bases at V and 2 bases at J, with 20 bases between the two ends.

This clonotype was recorded many times. The chain combines TRBV5-1 with TRBJ1-1; perhaps TRBD1 as D (5 bases). The CDR3 covers 16 residues. Germline V CDR1 and CDR2: SGHRS, YFSETQ. V was cut by 4 bases and J by 3 bases, with 19 bases left in between. The CDR3 sequence is CASSLMWAGRDTEAFF. The DNA of the CDR3 is TGCGCCAGCAGCCTGATGTGGGCAGGGAGGGACACTGAAGCTTTCTTT.

The chain is built from TRBV12-3 or TRBV12-4 and TRBJ1-6, with 8 bases matching TRBD1. The CDR3 has 18 amino acids. Germline trimming cut 3 bases from V and 0 bases from J; bases unmatched to any gene: 7. The CDR3 here is CASSFRTGRSSYNSPLHF. DNA of the CDR3: TGTGCCAGCAGTTTTCGGACAGGGAGGAGCTCCTATAATTCACCCCTCCACTTT.

Notes on this clonotype: Possible read error: a much larger clone is one base away. V usage is TRBV2 and J usage is TRBJ2-7; D unresolved. From germline, CDR1 is SNHLY and CDR2 FYNNEI. CDR3 size: 14 residues. CDR3 protein: CASGGVRSSYEQCF. The CDR3 DNA sequence: TGTGCCAGCGGTGGGGTCAGGAGCTCCTACGAGCAGTGCTTC.

Concerning this clonotype: A much larger clone differs from this one at a single base, so this may be a read error. The CDR3, as DNA: TGTGCCAGCAGTTTAGAGGCAGGGGTCGGCTACGCCTTC. As protein: CASSLEAGVGYAF. The chain couples TRBV12-3 or TRBV12-4 to TRBJ1-2; TRBD1 might be the D (6 bases). The CDR3 is 13 residues long.

This clonotype was counted ten times or more. The chain is built from TRBV19 and TRBJ1-1; 8 nucleotides align to TRBD1. Trimming took 7 bases from V and 4 from J; bases not matched to a gene: 11. The CDR3 is made up of 15 amino acids. CDR1 and CDR2 from the germline V gene are LNHDA and SQIVND (reference sequence). The DNA for the CDR3 is TGTGCCAGTATCCCGGACAGGGTTGGCGGCACTGAAGCTTTCTTT. It codes for CASIPDRVGGTEAFF.

V is TRBV2 and J is TRBJ1-6; 7 bases are shared with TRBD1. V lost 6 bases, J lost 10 bases, and 9 bases stayed unmatched. The CDR3 is 14 residues long. Looked up from germline, CDR1 is SNHLY and CDR2 is FYNNEI. CDR3 in DNA: TGTGCCAGCAGCCCGAACAGGGGAGGGTCACCCCTCCACTTT. The encoded protein is CASSPNRGGSPLHF. Full variable domain (missing parts from reference TRBV2 and TRBJ1-6): EPEVTQTPSHQVTQMGQEVILRCVPISNHLYFYWYRQILGQKVEFLVSFYNNEISEKSEIFDDQFSVERPDGSNFTLKIRSTKLEDSAMYFCASSPNRGGSPLHFGNGTRLTVT.

The table lists this clonotype with many counts. The chain has TRBV7-9 and TRBJ1-2; possible D gene TRBD1, 5 bases. Germline CDR1 reads SEHNR; CDR2 reads FQNEAQ (reference sequence). The CDR3 is 13 amino acids. V lost 3 bases and J lost 8, with 13 bases in between. The CDR3 protein is CASSLVRDRGYTF. Here the CDR3 DNA reads TGTGCCAGCAGCTTGGTGCGGGACCGAGGCTACACCTTC.

This clonotype was seen more than once but under ten times. The rearrangement joins TRBV20-1 to TRBJ1-5, with 9 nucleotides matching TRBD1. This CDR3 region has 18 residues. Germline CDR1 DFQATT, CDR2 SNEGSKA (reference sequence). The J segment lost 0 bases and the V segment lost 5 bases, leaving 14 bases of the junction unmatched. The CDR3 loop reads CSADTGTGTTYSNQPQHF. In DNA form, the CDR3 reads TGCAGTGCTGATACGGGGACAGGGACTACCTATAGCAATCAGCCCCAGCATTTT.